The sequence of this TCR beta chain was determined in a study of cytomegalovirus exposure and HLA in healthy donors (dated by TCRdb to 2016 to 2017). Broadly, across the study: In an earlier analysis of some 550 of the donors, 250 to 350 Gb of sequence data and 90 million to 120 million unique TCR beta sequences from 150 million to 200 million T cells were reported. Approximately 300 gigabases of sequencing data and roughly 80 million unique TCR sequences made up an early release that covered fewer than 650 HLA-typed donors. The genetic ancestry cluster associated with self-reported Caucasian donors included around four fifths of the roughly 410 genotyped donors. The study was designed to test whether signatures of past pathogen exposure could be identified by cataloging public T cell receptors. Using immunosequencing, the study profiled T cell repertoires from around 680 subjects and related those repertoires to cytomegalovirus serostatus. In addition to the first cohort of about 650 subjects, a separate validation cohort of 100 to 150 different subjects was used. To predict cytomegalovirus infection status, the study combined high-throughput TCR immunosequencing, statistical association of individual TCRs with disease status, and machine learning. To study patterns of TCR occurrence, a later analysis re-analyzed previously published TCR beta repertoires from 666 donors and added high-resolution HLA genotyping. In the later analysis, no new phenotypic data were used to find candidate immune exposures; instead, reliance was placed on TCR beta sequences and their occurrence across donors. In an earlier analysis of 587 of the donors, high-throughput TCR beta sequencing was used to judge whether each TCR beta V gene segment behaved as functional or pseudogenic. Donor age, sex, ethnicity and CMV serostatus were compiled together with the repertoire data. In a later genetic analysis, genome-wide SNP genotypes for about 55% of the roughly 700 donors were used, and that subset was treated as a discovery cohort. Every discovery cohort repertoire had been produced on one sequencing platform. HLA typing included class I and class II loci at four-digit resolution. The number of typed donors differed by locus: roughly 629-640 for A, B, C, DRB1 and DQB1; 500 to 550 for DQA1; 606 for DPA1; and roughly 470 for DPB1. A handful of DR-DQ haplotypes were handled as single units for association and clustering because linkage in the cohort was strong. Among about 370 genotyped donors of the cohort, an average of about 240,000 unique TCR beta nucleotide sequences was sequenced per donor, of which about 19% were non-productive. The full study reports these points: A later analysis found that most CMV-associated TCR beta chains appeared HLA-restricted, with HLA associations seemingly driven largely by CMV exposure. When HLA alleles, especially DR and DQ, strongly co-occurred, attributing TCR associations to individual alleles was difficult. A later analysis associated 15,000 to 20,000 TCR beta sequences with specific HLA alleles at a false discovery rate of 0.05. A further reported finding was that TCR beta sequences accurately predicted the HLA-A and HLA-B alleles for most subjects in the first cohort. For the cohort, immune exposure information was limited to CMV serostatus. A few of the identified cytomegalovirus-associated TCR beta chains were confirmed in vitro to be specific for cytomegalovirus antigens. A group of highly shared sequence variants was considered likely to be a technical artifact of the sequencing pipeline. In a later analysis, the rate of TCR association differed among HLA loci, with DRB1 alleles having the most associated TCRs and HLA-C alleles having the fewest. Cytomegalovirus status was reported to be diagnosed by the classifier with high specificity and sensitivity in both the original and validation cohorts. Because counts were too low, roughly 16 rarely observed V segments, including chromosome 9 orphons, were left out of the earlier analysis of approximately 500 of the donors. Because the 87-base-pair reads could not distinguish some IMGT-functional V segments, including TRBV6-2 and TRBV6-3, those segments were excluded. The study listed 150 to 200 TCR beta chains as associated with cytomegalovirus. While some public TCRs were present in many individuals, most TCR sequences turned up only very rarely across donors. In this cohort, only TCR beta chains were sequenced, and detectable features were limited by the absence of alpha or paired-chain data. In a later genetic analysis, fewer N-insertions in productive TCRs were reported among donors in an Asian-associated ancestry cluster than the approximately 670-donor mean. Compared with equally common non-associated chains, HLA-associated TCR beta chains in a later analysis were more clonally expanded and had lower generation probabilities. An earlier analysis of approximately 530 of the donors showed that most TCR beta V segments appeared in productive rearrangements either about 87% or about 30% of the time, which broadly matched IMGT annotations. HLA typing was unavailable for some donors at each locus, so association tests used only the typed subset. In a later analysis, several top co-occurrence clusters were reported to appear linked to parvovirus B19, influenza, CMV and Epstein-Barr virus. The authors suggested that the approach could potentially be generalized to other disease states and immunological phenotypes. Linkage disequilibrium might explain the correlated functional status among segregating V segments, but an unknown experimental factor could not be excluded. In a later genetic analysis, a missense DCLRE1C variant was associated with V-gene and J-gene trimming of TCR beta chains, and the association was replicated in an independent cohort. Presence/absence analyses assumed roughly uniform sequencing depth across donors, an assumption that may not hold.

Concerning this clone: The target of this receptor is not known. No clone much larger than this one lies a single base away; base qualities are absent.

The cohort comprised some 700 healthy bone marrow donors. At the time of sampling, all cohort members were nominally healthy, though unrecorded immune exposures were likely present. The donor was CMV seronegative and belonged to the group of 380 or so seronegative cohort members. A peripheral blood sample was provided by each donor, and peripheral blood mononuclear cells were used for TCR beta sequencing. Genomic DNA extraction from the blood cell samples was performed with the Qiagen DNeasy Blood Extraction Kit. The library was made by the immunoSEQ multiplex PCR assay. The multiplex PCR relied on a mix of 60 forward primers for TCR Vbeta segments and 13 reverse primers for TCR Jbeta segments. Amplification of the CDR3 region of rearranged TCR beta genes was performed with a multiplex PCR assay on genomic DNA. The amplified TCR beta libraries were sequenced on the Illumina HiSeq System as 87-base-pair reads. On the study's bioinformatics: A later analysis tallied roughly 80 million unique TCR beta chains across the 666 repertoires, and approximately 9.9 million of those chains were shared by two or more donors. Raw reads were error-corrected and collapsed into unique sequences with a nearest-neighbor algorithm that merged closely related sequences to remove PCR and sequencing errors. Alignment of CDR3 sequences to IMGT reference sequences was used to assign V, D and J gene segments. For a sequence to be retained, at least a six-nucleotide match to both a V gene segment and a J gene segment was required. Rearrangements were called productive when the CDR3 lacked stop codons and stayed in frame with V and J; all others were non-productive. CDR3 was defined by IMGT convention, running from the second conserved V-encoded cysteine to the conserved J-encoded phenylalanine. The earlier analysis of about 590 of the donors excluded sequences that lacked an unambiguous match to a single V gene segment. An earlier analysis of 587 of the donors classified V segments as functional when productive rearrangements were above 56.7% and as segregating when the standard deviation between donors was above 5%. A statistical classification framework was developed to diagnose cytomegalovirus status using the catalog of TCR beta chain sequences. V and J gene assignment, in a later analysis, came from comparing TCR nucleotide sequences with IMGT/GENE-DB human TR gene sequences. Using the TCRdist pipeline, a later analysis assigned CDR3 sequences along with most-parsimonious VDJ recombination scenarios. In a later analysis, each TCR beta chain was defined by its CDR3 amino acid sequence together with its V-gene family, and reads lacking a unique V-gene family were excluded. To address suspected cross-contamination and a sequencing artifact, a later analysis removed approximately 600 highly shared, low-generation-probability nucleotide sequences. In a later analysis, a clonal expansion index was calculated for each public chain from normalized within-repertoire ranks of inferred template counts. Generation probabilities in a later analysis came from a VDJ recombination model fitted to out-of-frame rearrangements, and those results were checked against IGoR. A later analysis scored TCR-TCR, TCR-HLA and TCR-CMV co-occurrence with hypergeometric tests, applying a repertoire-size bias correction to TCR pairs. In a later analysis, false discovery rates were estimated by permuting HLA or CMV assignments 20 times. In a later analysis, co-occurring TCRs were grouped using DBSCAN, and TCRdist sequence similarity was added for clustering within HLA-allele-positive subsets. Repertoires with fewer than 30,000 or more than 120,000 public chains were left out of co-occurrence clustering, as were roughly five repertoires with anomalous nucleotide sharing. This immuneACCESS table, as held by TCRdb, lists in-frame sequences with V and J called but not all clones. Of the missing ones, under half trace to an unresolved V gene in checked studies; the others have no known cause. Clone size and the V and J calls come from that table; the DNA yielded D and trimming. Here the sample has about 210,000 clones; 60% to 80% occur a single time. Of the sample, around 1.9% falls within the top ten clones.

There are 17 amino acids in the CDR3, from cysteine to phenylalanine inclusive. Only the CDR3 DNA stays, 51 bases, in frame from base 1. CDR1 and CDR2 are read off the germline V gene as LGHNA and YNFKEQ. V was cut back by 0 bases and J by 3 bases, leaving a gap of 15 bases between them. The chain is assembled from TRBV4-2 and TRBJ1-3; the D gene is not confidently resolved. This clonotype was sampled from a male donor in good health and CMV-seronegative. Sequences were obtained from PBMCs. The DNA is TGTGCCAGCAGCCAAGATCCCAGGTCGGTAAATGGAAACACCATATATTTT. Protein translation: CASSQDPRSVNGNTIYF.